This is a list of T cell receptor beta chains from one sample in a study of long-term antiretroviral therapy in people with HIV. Clones were sequenced by immunoSEQ multiplex PCR, and TCRdb holds only the in-frame ones, with some missing. The sample consists of some 35,000 clones, approximately 85% of them appearing once. This sample comprised unsorted PBMCs, obtained 2.2 years after starting antiretroviral therapy. These receptors were collected from a man aged 18 to 30 with HIV. Both conserved end residues are part of each CDR3. Each record gives: J gene, V gene, clone size, D gene, CDR3 DNA, CDR3 protein. A D gene is named only where the DNA matches it firmly. A clone size is listed for some rows: how often the clone was seen (once, few, many), or a class if it is expanded.

j_call: TRBJ2-1; v_call: TRBV6-6; clone_size: once; d_call: TRBD2; cdr3_nt: TGTGCCAGCAGTCTGACTAGCAACGATGAGCAGTTCTTC; cdr3_aa: CASSLTSNDEQFF
j_call: TRBJ1-2; v_call: TRBV28; clone_size: NA; d_call: NA; cdr3_nt: TGTGCCAGCACAGGGCCTTATGGCTACACCTTC; cdr3_aa: CASTGPYGYTF
j_call: TRBJ2-1; v_call: TRBV5-1; clone_size: NA; d_call: TRBD1; cdr3_nt: TGCGCCAGCAGCTGGGGTACAGGGGGCCCCTACAATGAGCAGTTCTTC; cdr3_aa: CASSWGTGGPYNEQFF
j_call: TRBJ2-5; v_call: TRBV27; clone_size: NA; d_call: NA; cdr3_nt: TGTGCCAGCAGCCTCCGGGGAGCTTCCGGGAGCCAAGAGACCCAGTACTTC; cdr3_aa: CASSLRGASGSQETQYF
j_call: TRBJ1-1; v_call: TRBV5-4; clone_size: NA; d_call: NA; cdr3_nt: TGTGCCAGCAGCTTCCGGATTAGGAACACTGAAGCTTTCTTT; cdr3_aa: CASSFRIRNTEAFF
j_call: TRBJ2-7; v_call: TRBV4-1; clone_size: NA; d_call: NA; cdr3_nt: TGCGCCAGCAGAACGCATGAGGGCGGGGAATACGAGCAGTACTTC; cdr3_aa: CASRTHEGGEYEQYF
j_call: TRBJ1-2; v_call: TRBV5-4; clone_size: NA; d_call: NA; cdr3_nt: TGTGCCAGCAGCTTCGAGCTCTACTCCGTATACACCTTC; cdr3_aa: CASSFELYSVYTF
j_call: TRBJ1-5; v_call: TRBV28; clone_size: NA; d_call: NA; cdr3_nt: TGTGCCAGCAGAGCCGCCGGGCCCACCCATCAGCCCCAGCATTTT; cdr3_aa: CASRAAGPTHQPQHF
j_call: TRBJ2-1; v_call: TRBV11-1; clone_size: NA; d_call: TRBD2; cdr3_nt: TGTGCCAGCAGCTTAGGACTAGCGGGATACAATGAGCAGTTCTTC; cdr3_aa: CASSLGLAGYNEQFF
j_call: TRBJ1-1; v_call: TRBV7-9; clone_size: NA; d_call: TRBD1; cdr3_nt: TGTGCCAGCAGCTCCCAGGGGGAGTACACTGAAGCTTTCTTT; cdr3_aa: CASSSQGEYTEAFF
j_call: TRBJ2-1; v_call: TRBV27; clone_size: NA; d_call: TRBD2; cdr3_nt: TGTGCCAGCACCCCTTTCCCACGGGAGGGCCGCAATGAGCAGTTCTTC; cdr3_aa: CASTPFPREGRNEQFF
j_call: TRBJ2-7; v_call: TRBV4-2; clone_size: NA; d_call: TRBD1; cdr3_nt: TGTGCCAGCAGCCAACCGAGACAGGGTGTGTACGAGCAGTACTTC; cdr3_aa: CASSQPRQGVYEQYF
j_call: TRBJ1-1; v_call: TRBV9; clone_size: NA; d_call: NA; cdr3_nt: TGTGCCAGCAGCTCTCCTCCGGGCCTCCTCCTTAGGACTGAAGCTTTCTTT; cdr3_aa: CASSSPPGLLLRTEAFF
j_call: TRBJ2-5; v_call: TRBV7-9; clone_size: NA; d_call: NA; cdr3_nt: TGTGCCAGCAGCTTGCGGGTTGAAGAGACCCAGTACTTC; cdr3_aa: CASSLRVEETQYF
j_call: TRBJ2-3; v_call: TRBV9; clone_size: NA; d_call: TRBD2; cdr3_nt: TGTGCCAGCAGCCCGCCTATGACTAGCGGGGGGCGCACAGATACGCAGTATTTT; cdr3_aa: CASSPPMTSGGRTDTQYF
j_call: TRBJ2-7; v_call: TRBV30; clone_size: once; d_call: TRBD2; cdr3_nt: TGTGCCTGGAGTTTAGCGGGAGGCTACGAGCAGTACTTC; cdr3_aa: CAWSLAGGYEQYF
j_call: TRBJ2-2; v_call: TRBV11-2; clone_size: NA; d_call: NA; cdr3_nt: TGTGCCAGCAGCTTAGTCACCGGGGAGCTGTTTTTT; cdr3_aa: CASSLVTGELFF
j_call: TRBJ1-4; v_call: TRBV30; clone_size: NA; d_call: NA; cdr3_nt: TGTGCCTCTTTCTCCGGAACGGGAAATGAAAAACTGTTTTTT; cdr3_aa: CASFSGTGNEKLFF
j_call: TRBJ2-3; v_call: TRBV29-1; clone_size: NA; d_call: NA; cdr3_nt: TGCAGCGTTGAGATCGGGGGATTGAATACGCAGTATTTT; cdr3_aa: CSVEIGGLNTQYF
j_call: TRBJ1-2; v_call: TRBV6-1; clone_size: few; d_call: NA; cdr3_nt: TGTGCCAGCAGTGAGGGAAACACTCAGTATGGCTACACCTTC; cdr3_aa: CASSEGNTQYGYTF
j_call: TRBJ2-7; v_call: TRBV6-6; clone_size: NA; d_call: NA; cdr3_nt: TGTGCCAGCACCCTTGGGGTGGAAAGCTCCTACGAGCAGTACTTC; cdr3_aa: CASTLGVESSYEQYF
j_call: TRBJ1-1; v_call: TRBV2; clone_size: NA; d_call: NA; cdr3_nt: TGTGCCAGCCTCTTAGGGGGGAACACTGAAGCTTTCTTT; cdr3_aa: CASLLGGNTEAFF
j_call: TRBJ1-1; v_call: TRBV7-9; clone_size: NA; d_call: NA; cdr3_nt: TGTGCCAGCAGCAGCTTAGGTGCAGTAACGAGGTTTGAAGCTTTCTTT; cdr3_aa: CASSSLGAVTRFEAFF
j_call: TRBJ1-2; v_call: TRBV20-1; clone_size: NA; d_call: NA; cdr3_nt: TGCAGTGGGGGGGGGACCTATGGCTACACCTTC; cdr3_aa: CSGGGTYGYTF
j_call: TRBJ2-3; v_call: TRBV9; clone_size: NA; d_call: NA; cdr3_nt: TGTGCCAGCAGCGTGACGGGCAACACAGATACGCAGTATTTT; cdr3_aa: CASSVTGNTDTQYF
j_call: TRBJ2-1; v_call: TRBV9; clone_size: NA; d_call: NA; cdr3_nt: TGTGCCAGCAGCCCCCAGACCTACAATGAGCAGTTCTTC; cdr3_aa: CASSPQTYNEQFF
j_call: TRBJ2-3; v_call: TRBV5-1; clone_size: once; d_call: TRBD2; cdr3_nt: TGCGCCAGCAGCTCTAGCGGGGCAAGCACAGATACGCAGTATTTT; cdr3_aa: CASSSSGASTDTQYF
j_call: TRBJ2-7; v_call: TRBV7-9; clone_size: NA; d_call: TRBD2; cdr3_nt: TGTGCCAGCAGCCCCCGGGGGGAAAACTACGAGCAGTACTTC; cdr3_aa: CASSPRGENYEQYF
j_call: TRBJ2-5; v_call: TRBV7-9; clone_size: NA; d_call: TRBD1; cdr3_nt: TGTGCCAGCAGCTTATTGGCGACAGGGGGCTGGGAGACCCAGTACTTC; cdr3_aa: CASSLLATGGWETQYF
j_call: TRBJ2-7; v_call: TRBV18; clone_size: NA; d_call: NA; cdr3_nt: TGTGCCAGCTCACAAGCCAGGACGGGAGTTAACGAGCAGTACTTC; cdr3_aa: CASSQARTGVNEQYF
j_call: TRBJ1-2; v_call: TRBV6-5; clone_size: NA; d_call: NA; cdr3_nt: TGTGCCAGCACAGGAAATCCCTACGATGGCTACACCTTC; cdr3_aa: CASTGNPYDGYTF
j_call: TRBJ2-4; v_call: TRBV12-5; clone_size: NA; d_call: NA; cdr3_nt: TGTGCTAGTGGTCCCCCGACAGGCAAAAACCCGCTAGCCAAAAACATTCAGTACTTC; cdr3_aa: CASGPPTGKNPLAKNIQYF
j_call: TRBJ2-2; v_call: TRBV7-9; clone_size: NA; d_call: NA; cdr3_nt: TGTGCCAGCAGGGCGATACCGATCCGGAACACCGGGGAGCTGTTTTTT; cdr3_aa: CASRAIPIRNTGELFF
j_call: TRBJ2-1; v_call: TRBV5-1; clone_size: NA; d_call: NA; cdr3_nt: TGCGCCAGCGCGATCGATCGGCCGACCTACAATGAGCAGTTCTTC; cdr3_aa: CASAIDRPTYNEQFF
j_call: TRBJ2-7; v_call: TRBV7-9; clone_size: NA; d_call: NA; cdr3_nt: TGTGCCAGCAGTTTAGGCAGGCATTTTTCCTACGAGCAGTACTTC; cdr3_aa: CASSLGRHFSYEQYF
j_call: TRBJ2-5; v_call: TRBV5-1; clone_size: NA; d_call: NA; cdr3_nt: TGCGCCAGCAGCTTGCGGGGGTTGGGTATAATGGAGACCCAGTACTTC; cdr3_aa: CASSLRGLGIMETQYF
j_call: TRBJ1-6; v_call: TRBV19; clone_size: NA; d_call: TRBD1; cdr3_nt: TGTGCCAGTAAACAGGGGGAGGCTTCACCCCTCCACTTT; cdr3_aa: CASKQGEASPLHF
j_call: TRBJ2-3; v_call: TRBV2; clone_size: NA; d_call: TRBD2; cdr3_nt: TGTGCCAGCAGCCGAACCGCGGCGGGGGGAGTCAGCACAGATACGCAGTATTTT; cdr3_aa: CASSRTAAGGVSTDTQYF
j_call: TRBJ2-7; v_call: TRBV18; clone_size: NA; d_call: NA; cdr3_nt: TGTGCCAGCTCACCATCCGCCAGCTCCTACGAGCAGTACTTC; cdr3_aa: CASSPSASSYEQYF
j_call: TRBJ2-7; v_call: TRBV11-3; clone_size: once; d_call: TRBD2; cdr3_nt: TGTGCCAGCAGCTTGGCGGGAGGATCCTACGAGCAGTACTTC; cdr3_aa: CASSLAGGSYEQYF
j_call: TRBJ2-1; v_call: TRBV27; clone_size: NA; d_call: TRBD2; cdr3_nt: TGTGCCAGCGGAAGACCCAGCGGGAGCAATGAGCAGTTCTTC; cdr3_aa: CASGRPSGSNEQFF
j_call: TRBJ1-2; v_call: TRBV19; clone_size: NA; d_call: NA; cdr3_nt: TGTGCCAGTAGAGGGGGAAGCAACTATGGCTACACCTTC; cdr3_aa: CASRGGSNYGYTF
j_call: TRBJ1-5; v_call: TRBV18; clone_size: NA; d_call: TRBD1; cdr3_nt: TGTGCCAGCTCACCTAAGTGGGACAGACTTAATCAGCCCCAGCATTTT; cdr3_aa: CASSPKWDRLNQPQHF
j_call: TRBJ1-2; v_call: TRBV6-6; clone_size: NA; d_call: NA; cdr3_nt: TGTGCCAGCAGCCCCGTAGCCCCTTATGGCTACACCTTC; cdr3_aa: CASSPVAPYGYTF
j_call: TRBJ1-2; v_call: TRBV19; clone_size: once; d_call: TRBD1; cdr3_nt: TGTGCCAGTAGTATGGGACAGGGGAACTATGGCTACACCTTC; cdr3_aa: CASSMGQGNYGYTF
j_call: TRBJ1-5; v_call: TRBV7-9; clone_size: NA; d_call: NA; cdr3_nt: TGTGCCAGCAGCTTAGGCAATCAGCCCCAGCATTTT; cdr3_aa: CASSLGNQPQHF
j_call: TRBJ2-5; v_call: TRBV19; clone_size: NA; d_call: NA; cdr3_nt: TGTGCCAGTAGATTCGGGGTAACCCAGTACTTC; cdr3_aa: CASRFGVTQYF
j_call: TRBJ2-7; v_call: TRBV7-2; clone_size: NA; d_call: NA; cdr3_nt: TGTGCCAGCAGCTTCATCCCGGTGGATGACTACGAGCAGTACTTC; cdr3_aa: CASSFIPVDDYEQYF
j_call: TRBJ1-1; v_call: TRBV30; clone_size: NA; d_call: NA; cdr3_nt: TGTGCCTGGACCCAGTACCGCACTGAAGCTTTCTTT; cdr3_aa: CAWTQYRTEAFF
j_call: TRBJ1-1; v_call: TRBV7-2; clone_size: NA; d_call: TRBD1; cdr3_nt: TGTGCCAGCAGTCCAGGGGGGGGTACGACTGAAGCTTTCTTT; cdr3_aa: CASSPGGGTTEAFF
j_call: TRBJ1-6; v_call: TRBV6-1; clone_size: NA; d_call: TRBD1; cdr3_nt: TGTGCCAGCAGTGGGGACAGGGGGGACTCACCCCTCCACTTT; cdr3_aa: CASSGDRGDSPLHF
j_call: TRBJ1-4; v_call: TRBV9; clone_size: NA; d_call: TRBD1; cdr3_nt: TGTGCCAGCAGCGTAAGGACAGGGGCTAATGAAAAACTGTTTTTT; cdr3_aa: CASSVRTGANEKLFF
j_call: TRBJ2-2; v_call: TRBV6-1; clone_size: NA; d_call: NA; cdr3_nt: TGTGCCAGCAGTGATATTTCGGCCGGGGAGCTGTTTTTT; cdr3_aa: CASSDISAGELFF
j_call: TRBJ2-1; v_call: TRBV7-7; clone_size: NA; d_call: TRBD1; cdr3_nt: TGTGCTAGCAGCATACAGGGGCCCTTTTACAATGAGCAGTTCTTC; cdr3_aa: CASSIQGPFYNEQFF
j_call: TRBJ1-4; v_call: TRBV9; clone_size: NA; d_call: NA; cdr3_nt: TGTGCCAGCAGCGCCAGAGGAGGACAAGGGGGGGAAAAACTGTTTTTT; cdr3_aa: CASSARGGQGGEKLFF
j_call: TRBJ2-7; v_call: TRBV7-9; clone_size: NA; d_call: NA; cdr3_nt: TGTGCCAGCAGCTTAGTCGGGGGTTCCTACGAGCAGTACTTC; cdr3_aa: CASSLVGGSYEQYF
j_call: TRBJ1-2; v_call: TRBV6-1; clone_size: NA; d_call: NA; cdr3_nt: TGTGCCAGCAGTGAATTAAACAGGGTGGATGGCTACACCTTC; cdr3_aa: CASSELNRVDGYTF
j_call: TRBJ2-5; v_call: TRBV2; clone_size: NA; d_call: TRBD1; cdr3_nt: TGTGCCAGCAGCCGAGAAGGACAGGGTGGAGAGACCCAGTACTTC; cdr3_aa: CASSREGQGGETQYF
j_call: TRBJ2-1; v_call: TRBV29-1; clone_size: NA; d_call: NA; cdr3_nt: TGCAGCGTTGAGGTCGACTCTTCGGTTTTGTTCTTC; cdr3_aa: CSVEVDSSVLFF
j_call: TRBJ2-1; v_call: TRBV7-9; clone_size: NA; d_call: NA; cdr3_nt: TGTGCCAGCAGCCCCGCGGATTTGAGATACAATGAGCAGTTCTTC; cdr3_aa: CASSPADLRYNEQFF